At least ten counts were recorded for the clone carrying this TCR beta chain. Its antigen remains unknown. For repertoire sequencing, the TCR beta CDR3 regions were amplified from RNA transcripts. The authors performed first-round RT-PCR with HTBI primers and then a second-round multiplex PCR. Via MiXCR, TCRdb re-called the multiplex PCR reads, giving one row per CDR3 protein. The sample consists of roughly 400,000 distinct CDR3 sequences, 15% of them appearing once. The data derive from a study of Graves' ophthalmopathy and Graves' hyperthyroidism. From germline, CDR1 is LNHDA and CDR2 SQIVND (reference sequence). V dropped 5 bases and J dropped 2; count of bases not matched to a gene: 4. The CDR3 runs 14 residues. General study points: Its predictions of ophthalmopathy progression gave the model 70.59% sensitivity and 72.22% specificity.

This receptor was obtained from a woman in her late teens or twenties with stable Graves' hyperthyroidism. Material: peripheral blood. The chain employs TRBV19 and TRBJ1-2, with 8 positions matching TRBD1. CDR3 coding DNA: TGTGCCAGTAGTGGGCAGGGGGCGAACTATGGCTACACCTTC. It is translated as CASSGQGANYGYTF.